A selection of T cell receptor beta chains follows, all from one sample in a study of blood T cell repertoires in COVID-19. Assay used: immunoSEQ multiplex PCR; TCRdb lists only in-frame clones, some missing. The data show roughly 68,000 clones, about 90% seen once. The sample comprised peripheral blood. Receptor source: a woman in her forties or fifties with COVID-19, enrolled during active disease. Each CDR3 is given with its conserved first and last residue. The order of the fields is J gene, V gene, clone size, D gene, CDR3 length, CDR3 DNA, CDR3 protein. The D gene is left open where the match is weak. A clone size is listed for some rows: how often the clone was seen (once, few, many), or a class if it is expanded.

j_gene: TRBJ2-6; v_gene: TRBV6-2/TRBV6-3; abundance: .; d_gene: .; len: 15; CDR3nt: TGTGCCAGCAGTTCCTGGCTCTCTGGGGCCAACGTCCTGACTTTC; CDR3aa: CASSSWLSGANVLTF
j_gene: TRBJ2-7; v_gene: TRBV28; abundance: .; d_gene: TRBD2; len: 15; CDR3nt: TGTGCCAGCAGTTGGATAGCGGGACCCGCCTACGAGCAGTACTTC; CDR3aa: CASSWIAGPAYEQYF
j_gene: TRBJ1-5; v_gene: TRBV14; abundance: .; d_gene: .; len: 14; CDR3nt: TGTGCCAGCAGCCAAGGCCCGGGGGATCAGCCCCAGCATTTT; CDR3aa: CASSQGPGDQPQHF
j_gene: TRBJ1-5; v_gene: TRBV7-2; abundance: few; d_gene: TRBD1; len: 19; CDR3nt: TGTGCCAGCAGCTTAGCGGGGACAGGGGGTAGATATAGCAATCAGCCCCAGCATTTT; CDR3aa: CASSLAGTGGRYSNQPQHF
j_gene: TRBJ1-6; v_gene: TRBV5-6; abundance: .; d_gene: TRBD1; len: 15; CDR3nt: TGTGCCAGCAGCTTAGACAGGGTTCAGGGTTCACCCCTCCACTTT; CDR3aa: CASSLDRVQGSPLHF
j_gene: TRBJ2-7; v_gene: TRBV28; abundance: .; d_gene: TRBD2; len: 14; CDR3nt: TGTGCCAGCAGTTTAAGCGGGGGGCGACACGAGCAGTACTTC; CDR3aa: CASSLSGGRHEQYF
j_gene: TRBJ2-1; v_gene: TRBV3-1/TRBV3-2; abundance: .; d_gene: TRBD2; len: 18; CDR3nt: TGTGCCAGCAGCTCCCAGAGGCCTACTAGCGGGAGGGTCAATGAGCAGTTCTTC; CDR3aa: CASSSQRPTSGRVNEQFF
j_gene: TRBJ2-7; v_gene: TRBV2; abundance: .; d_gene: .; len: 12; CDR3nt: TGTGCCAGCAGTGATCGGGCCTACGAGCAGTACTTC; CDR3aa: CASSDRAYEQYF
j_gene: TRBJ2-3; v_gene: TRBV29-1; abundance: .; d_gene: TRBD2; len: 15; CDR3nt: TGCAGCGTTGAAATAAGCGGGAGGGCCCCAGATACGCAGTATTTT; CDR3aa: CSVEISGRAPDTQYF
j_gene: TRBJ2-1; v_gene: TRBV11-3; abundance: .; d_gene: TRBD2; len: 15; CDR3nt: TGTGCCAGCAGCTTAGAGGGGTCCCTAGCGGGGAAGCAGTTCTTC; CDR3aa: CASSLEGSLAGKQFF
j_gene: TRBJ1-1; v_gene: TRBV28; abundance: .; d_gene: .; len: 16; CDR3nt: TGTGCCAGCAGTTTCCCCGGGGGGGGATGGAGCACTGAAGCTTTCTTT; CDR3aa: CASSFPGGGWSTEAFF
j_gene: TRBJ2-1; v_gene: TRBV6-5; abundance: .; d_gene: TRBD2; len: 15; CDR3nt: TGTGCCGGCCGACCCGGGGAGGGCCCCTACAATGAGCAGTTCTTC; CDR3aa: CAGRPGEGPYNEQFF
j_gene: TRBJ1-4; v_gene: TRBV4-1; abundance: .; d_gene: .; len: 15; CDR3nt: TGCGCCAGCAGCCAAGCCGGGGAACAGAATGAAAAACTGTTTTTT; CDR3aa: CASSQAGEQNEKLFF
j_gene: TRBJ1-1; v_gene: TRBV28; abundance: .; d_gene: .; len: 15; CDR3nt: TGTGCCAGCGCTCGGGGGTGGGGAATGAACACTGAAGCTTTCTTT; CDR3aa: CASARGWGMNTEAFF
j_gene: TRBJ2-1; v_gene: TRBV7-2; abundance: .; d_gene: TRBD2; len: 15; CDR3nt: TGTGCCAGCAGCTTAGGGACTAGCGGCTACAATGAGCAGTTCTTC; CDR3aa: CASSLGTSGYNEQFF